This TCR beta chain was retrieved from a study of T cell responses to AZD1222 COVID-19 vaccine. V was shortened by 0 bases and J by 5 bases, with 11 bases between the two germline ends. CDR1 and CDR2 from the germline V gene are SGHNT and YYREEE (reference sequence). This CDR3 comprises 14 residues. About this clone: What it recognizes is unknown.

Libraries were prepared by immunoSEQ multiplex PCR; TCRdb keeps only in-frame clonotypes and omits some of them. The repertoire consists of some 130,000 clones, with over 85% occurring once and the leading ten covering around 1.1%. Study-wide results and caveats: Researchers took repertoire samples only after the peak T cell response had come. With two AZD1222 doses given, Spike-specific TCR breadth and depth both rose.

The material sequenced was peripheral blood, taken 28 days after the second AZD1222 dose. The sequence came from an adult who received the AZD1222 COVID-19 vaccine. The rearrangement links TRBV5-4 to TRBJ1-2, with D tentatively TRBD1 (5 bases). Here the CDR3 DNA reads TGTGCCAGCAGCTTGGTTGAGGACATTTATGGCTACACCTTC. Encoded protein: CASSLVEDIYGYTF.